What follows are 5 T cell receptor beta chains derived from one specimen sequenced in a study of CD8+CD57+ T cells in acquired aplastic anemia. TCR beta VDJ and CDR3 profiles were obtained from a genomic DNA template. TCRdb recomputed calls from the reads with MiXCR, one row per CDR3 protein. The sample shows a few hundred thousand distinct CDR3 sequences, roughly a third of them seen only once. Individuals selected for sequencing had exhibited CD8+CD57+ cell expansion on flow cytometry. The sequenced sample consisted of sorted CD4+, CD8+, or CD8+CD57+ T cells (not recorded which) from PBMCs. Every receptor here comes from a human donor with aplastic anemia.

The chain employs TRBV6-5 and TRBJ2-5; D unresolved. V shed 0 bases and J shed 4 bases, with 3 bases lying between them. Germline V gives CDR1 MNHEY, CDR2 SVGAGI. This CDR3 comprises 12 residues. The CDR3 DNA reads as TGTGCCAGCAGTTACTCGAGAGAGACCCAGTACTTC. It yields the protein CASSYSRETQYF.

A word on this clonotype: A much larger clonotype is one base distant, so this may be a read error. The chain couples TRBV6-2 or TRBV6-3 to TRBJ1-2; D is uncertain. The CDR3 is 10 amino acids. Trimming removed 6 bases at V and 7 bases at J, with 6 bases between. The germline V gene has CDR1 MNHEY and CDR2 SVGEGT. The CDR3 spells CASREGGYTF. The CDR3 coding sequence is TGTGCCAGCAGGGAGGGTGGCTACACCTTC.

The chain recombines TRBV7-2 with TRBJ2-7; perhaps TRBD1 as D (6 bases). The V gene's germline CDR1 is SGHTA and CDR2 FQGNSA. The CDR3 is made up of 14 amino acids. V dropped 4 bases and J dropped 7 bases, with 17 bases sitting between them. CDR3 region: CASSSTTTGIEQYF. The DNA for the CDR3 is TGTGCCAGCAGCTCAACGACAACAGGGATTGAGCAGTACTTC. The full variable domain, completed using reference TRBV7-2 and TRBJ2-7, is GAGVSQSPSNKVTEKGKDVELRCDPISGHTALYWYRQSLGQGLEFLIYFQGNSAPDKSGLPSDRFSAERTGGSVSTLTIQRTQQEDSAVYLCASSSTTTGIEQYFGPGTRLTVT.

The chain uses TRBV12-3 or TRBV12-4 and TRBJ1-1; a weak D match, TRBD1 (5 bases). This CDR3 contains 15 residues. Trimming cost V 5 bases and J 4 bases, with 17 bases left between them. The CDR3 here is CASSDPTGDGTEAFF. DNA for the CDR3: TGTGCCAGCAGTGATCCCACAGGTGACGGCACTGAAGCTTTCTTT.

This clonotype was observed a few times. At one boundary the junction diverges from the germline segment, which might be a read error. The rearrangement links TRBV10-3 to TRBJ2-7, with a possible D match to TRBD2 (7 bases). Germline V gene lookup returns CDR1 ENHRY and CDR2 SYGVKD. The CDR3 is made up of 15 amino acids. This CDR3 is CAISGGGGSSYGQYF. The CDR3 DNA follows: TGTGCCATCAGTGGGGGAGGGGGGAGCTCCTACGGGCAGTACTTC.